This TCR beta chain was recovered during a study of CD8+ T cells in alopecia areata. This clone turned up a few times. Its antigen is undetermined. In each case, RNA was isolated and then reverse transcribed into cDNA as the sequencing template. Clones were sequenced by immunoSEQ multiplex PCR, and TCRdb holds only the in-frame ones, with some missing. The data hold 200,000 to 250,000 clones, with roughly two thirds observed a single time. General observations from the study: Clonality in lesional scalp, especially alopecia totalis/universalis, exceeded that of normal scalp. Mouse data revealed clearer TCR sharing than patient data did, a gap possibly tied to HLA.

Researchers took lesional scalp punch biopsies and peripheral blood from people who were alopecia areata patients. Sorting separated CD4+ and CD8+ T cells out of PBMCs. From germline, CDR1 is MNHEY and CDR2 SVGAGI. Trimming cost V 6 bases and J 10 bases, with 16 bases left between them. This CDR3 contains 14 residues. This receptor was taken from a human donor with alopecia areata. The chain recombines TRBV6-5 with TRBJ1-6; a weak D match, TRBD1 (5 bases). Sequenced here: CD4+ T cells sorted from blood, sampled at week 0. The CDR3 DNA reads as TGTGCCAGCAGCCACCGGGAGGGGAACTCACCCCTCCACTTT. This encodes CASSHREGNSPLHF.